This TCR beta chain was identified in a study of cytomegalovirus exposure and HLA in healthy donors. Looking at the study overall: Among the approximately 370 donors who were genotyped, about 79% fell in the genetic ancestry cluster that is associated with self-reported Caucasian donors.

The PCR had 60 Vbeta and 13 Jbeta primers. Generated by immunoSEQ multiplex PCR, the TCRdb table keeps only in-frame clones and is missing some. This sample has about 120,000 clones, with less than 20% found just once. Germline lookup yields CDR1 MDHEN and CDR2 SYDVKM. The V gene end was trimmed by 6 bases and the J gene end by 0 bases; junction bases not matched to a gene: 10. The CDR3 loop spans 16 amino acids. The V call is TRBV28, the J call TRBJ2-7; TRBD1 agrees at 8 bases. Material: PBMCs. This receptor was obtained from a woman between 18 and 29 years old in good health and CMV-seronegative. CDR3 nucleotide sequence: TGTGCCAGCAGCTCCCCCGGACAGGGTGTCTCCTACGAGCAGTACTTC. Its protein product is CASSSPGQGVSYEQYF.